The source of this T cell receptor beta chain is a study of human T cells and chemical hapten exposure. The sample's time point: patch test 2, 6 weeks after DPC sensitization. The treatment is: therapeutic diphenylcyclopropenone sensitization with weekly scalp DPC. Donation of samples came from alopecia patients who were 18 to 70 years old and suitable for DPC. One entry per CDR3 protein, called by TCRdb with MiXCR from the RACE reads. The table has under 100,000 distinct CDR3 sequences, over 9.5% seen once. This clonotype was picked up many times. This specimen consisted of whole blood, obtained in connection with sensitization to the hapten diphenylcyclopropenone (DPC). The TCR was taken from a woman aged 50 to 65 with alopecia areata. Some clones in this sample may be carry-over from other donors' samples.

This CDR3 reads CASSYKGTAGVDTDTQYF. The DNA for the CDR3 is TGTGCCAGCAGTTACAAGGGGACGGCGGGAGTAGATACAGATACGCAGTATTTT. The chain has TRBV6-5 and TRBJ2-3; TRBD2 agrees at 7 bases. Trimming removed 2 bases from V and 3 bases from J; junction bases left unmatched: 14. CDR1 MNHEY and CDR2 SVGAGI come from the germline V gene. This CDR3 is 18 amino acids long.